The rows below give T cell receptor beta chains drawn from one sample of a study of early T cells in non-severe SARS-CoV-2 infection. In TCRdb, the 5' RACE reads were re-called with MiXCR into one record per CDR3 protein. Among under 140,000 distinct CDR3 sequences listed, over 9.5% were seen once. The source was whole blood, collected at baseline. Source of these receptors: an adult who was a healthcare worker with PCR-confirmed SARS-CoV-2 infection or an uninfected control (not recorded which). The CDR3 runs from the conserved cysteine through the conserved F or W. The D gene is left open where the match is weak.

TRBV6-1	TRBJ2-1	NA	CASSERGGLTYNEQFF
TRBV7-9	TRBJ1-6	NA	CASSLETSPLHF
TRBV12-5	TRBJ2-2	TRBD1	CASGLTRGPAGELFF
TRBV7-8	TRBJ2-2	NA	CAVLGRGTGELFF
TRBV15	TRBJ2-5	NA	CATSHFAAQETQYF
TRBV20-1	TRBJ2-3	NA	CSARDSGPDTQYF
TRBV18	TRBJ1-4	NA	CASSPQKGPNEKLFF
TRBV5-1	TRBJ2-1	TRBD2	CASSSLAGGNNEQFF
TRBV15	TRBJ2-1	TRBD1	CATSRDRTGINEQFF
TRBV4-2	TRBJ2-2	NA	CASSQDSRGYTGELFF
TRBV6-5	TRBJ2-3	NA	CASSYRSTDTQYF
TRBV12-3/TRBV12-4	TRBJ2-3	NA	CASSLPEDTQYF
TRBV11-2	TRBJ2-5	TRBD2	CASSYHIPLASGETQYF
TRBV5-1	TRBJ2-6	NA	CASSLSSGANVLTF
TRBV11-1	TRBJ2-7	TRBD2	CASSSGLAGVNLEQYF
TRBV7-6	TRBJ1-3	NA	CASRANWGGLSGNTIYF
TRBV29-1	TRBJ2-3	NA	CSASNSTDTQYF